This T cell receptor beta chain was captured by sequencing in a study of T cells in Graves' hyperthyroidism and ophthalmopathy. Findings and limits, study-wide: Separating ophthalmopathy from stable hyperthyroidism was achieved by a 13 V-J model. Appearing also in blood were most of the thyroid clonotypes expanded above 0.001.

What was amplified from RNA transcripts were TCR beta CDR3 regions. The HTBI primer set served for first-round RT-PCR of the TCR CDR3. Using its own MiXCR run on the multiplex PCR reads, TCRdb lists one record per CDR3 protein. The sample has a few hundred thousand distinct CDR3 sequences, 13% to 15% seen once. This clonotype has ten or more counts. The target antigen is unknown. Clinical symptoms, serum thyroxine and TRAb, thyroid ultrasound and orbital computed tomography were used for the diagnoses. Predating any ophthalmopathy symptoms, the blood sample was taken at first hyperthyroidism diagnosis. Sample: blood. The clonotype was recovered from a woman aged 50 to 60 with Graves' hyperthyroidism that later progressed to Graves' ophthalmopathy.

The CDR3 DNA follows: TGCAGTGGGGGCAGCCGCTACGAGCAGTACTTC. Protein sequence: CSGGSRYEQYF. The chain carries TRBV20-1 and TRBJ2-7; a possible D gene is TRBD1 (5 bases). Germline lookup yields CDR1 DFQATT and CDR2 SNEGSKA (reference sequence). The ends were cut back, 7 bases at V and 3 bases at J, with 10 bases in the middle. The CDR3 runs 11 residues.